The T cell receptor (beta chain) under discussion was sequenced for a study of T-cell reconstitution after alpha-beta-depleted transplantation in children (dated by TCRdb to the mid-2010s). Broadly, across the study: Using TCR repertoire profiling, the study quantitatively followed how T-cell immune reconstitution unfolded in children after TCRalphabeta/CD19-depleted allogeneic hematopoietic cell transplantation.

The library was built by means of PCR. Sequencing relied on an Illumina HiSeq 2500. To normalize quantification of the TCRbeta repertoire, the TCR libraries were built with molecular barcoding that relied on unique molecular identifiers. TCRdb trimmed public reads at Q25 via fastp, called clones via MiXCR and kept in-frame beta chains. Duplicate CDR3 protein sequences are folded into a single record with the most common DNA and genes. For this sample there are approximately 430,000 distinct CDR3 sequences; 15% to 20% appear just once. Over 25% of the sample lies in the top ten. In the paper's terms, the treatment or condition label means: allogeneic hematopoietic cell transplantation with graft depleted of TCRalphabeta T cells and CD19 B cells. TCRalphabeta/CD19-depleted allogeneic hematopoietic cell grafts were given to the transplant recipients, all of whom were children. Of note for this clonotype: There is no known antigen for this receptor. Base qualities were left out, and no much larger clone turns up one base away.

Broader findings and caveats from the paper: In some patients, the high TCRbeta diversity seen at day 60 was put down to recipient T cells and intrathymic progenitors that had survived conditioning. The frequencies of hyperexpanded clones fell over the following months, and after one year, T-cell counts and TCRbeta diversity were mostly attributed to newly produced T cells. Apparently early alphabetaT-cell count recovery about two months after transplant reportedly relied on only several hundred rapidly expanded clones derived from non-depleted graft cells.

This specimen consisted of PBMCs, mostly from graft donor cells, obtained 360 days after TCRalphabeta/CD19-depleted stem cell transplant. The origin of this receptor is a boy under two years old who had a stem cell transplant for Wiskott-Aldrich syndrome, so the T cells may come from the graft donor.

The CDR3 loop reads CASSEDRWNTEAFF. The bases read TGTGCCAGCAGCGAGGACAGGTGGAACACTGAAGCTTTCTTT. The chain uses TRBV9 and TRBJ1-1, with TRBD1 matching 7 junction bases. The CDR3 runs 14 residues from the cysteine to the phenylalanine. Solely the CDR3 DNA is kept, with 42 bases framed from the first base. From a lookup of the germline V gene, CDR1 and CDR2 are SGDLS and YYNGEE. V is pruned by 3 bases and J by 1 base, leaving 3 bases of the junction without a gene match.